This record covers a single T cell receptor (beta chain). V lost 5 bases and J 7 bases, leaving 15 bases between the germline ends. There are 14 residues in the CDR3. Germline CDR1 is MNHEY and CDR2 is SVGAGI. This entry comes from a study of T cell changes during pregnancy in multiple sclerosis. Generated by immunoSEQ multiplex PCR, the TCRdb table keeps only in-frame clones and is missing some. This sample has roughly 30,000 clones, with under 95% found just once. Here the sequenced sample was CD4+ T cells from peripheral blood mononuclear cells, taken in the second trimester of pregnancy. The chain combines TRBV6-5 with TRBJ1-3; possibly TRBD1 for D (6 bases). This TCR was sampled from a female donor with multiple sclerosis, enrolled in a pregnancy study. The CDR3 spells CASSPTGYLNTIYF. For the CDR3, the DNA is TGTGCCAGCAGTCCAACAGGGTATTTGAACACCATATATTTT.